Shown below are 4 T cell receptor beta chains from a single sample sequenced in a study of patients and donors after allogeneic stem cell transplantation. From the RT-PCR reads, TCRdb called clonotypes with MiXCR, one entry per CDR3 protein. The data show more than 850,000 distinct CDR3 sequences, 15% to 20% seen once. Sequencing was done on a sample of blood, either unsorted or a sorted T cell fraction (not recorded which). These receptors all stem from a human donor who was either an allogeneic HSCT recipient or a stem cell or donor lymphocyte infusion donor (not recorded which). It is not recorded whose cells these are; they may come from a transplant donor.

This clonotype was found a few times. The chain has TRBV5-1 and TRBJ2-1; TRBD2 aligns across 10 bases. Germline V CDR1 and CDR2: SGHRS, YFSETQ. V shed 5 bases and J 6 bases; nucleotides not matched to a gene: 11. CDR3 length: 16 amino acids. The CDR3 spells CASSTSGTSAFNEQFF. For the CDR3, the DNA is TGCGCCAGCAGTACATCAGGGACTAGCGCTTTCAATGAGCAGTTCTTC.

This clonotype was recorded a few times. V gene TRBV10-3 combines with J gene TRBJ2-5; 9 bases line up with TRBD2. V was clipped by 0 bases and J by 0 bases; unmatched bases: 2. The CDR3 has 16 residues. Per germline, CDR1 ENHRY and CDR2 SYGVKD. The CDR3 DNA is TGTGCCATCAGTGAGTCTTTAGCGGGGGACCAAGAGACCCAGTACTTC. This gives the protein CAISESLAGDQETQYF.

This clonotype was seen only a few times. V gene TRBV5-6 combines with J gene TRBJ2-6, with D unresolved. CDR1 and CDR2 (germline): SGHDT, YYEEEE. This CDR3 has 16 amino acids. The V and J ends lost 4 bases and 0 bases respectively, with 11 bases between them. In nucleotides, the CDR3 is TGTGCCAGCAGCGCCCCACAGCCCTCTGGGGCCAACGTCCTGACTTTC. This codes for CASSAPQPSGANVLTF.

The CDR3 DNA is TGTGCCACCAGTGATTTTCGTCAGGGCCACGAGCAGTACTTC. Translating gives CATSDFRQGHEQYF. The rearrangement joins TRBV24-1 to TRBJ2-7; possibly TRBD1 for D (5 bases). In germline, CDR1 is KGHDR, CDR2 SFDVKD. With 1 base removed from V and 5 bases from J, the gap between germline ends came to 11 bases. The CDR3 consists of 14 residues.